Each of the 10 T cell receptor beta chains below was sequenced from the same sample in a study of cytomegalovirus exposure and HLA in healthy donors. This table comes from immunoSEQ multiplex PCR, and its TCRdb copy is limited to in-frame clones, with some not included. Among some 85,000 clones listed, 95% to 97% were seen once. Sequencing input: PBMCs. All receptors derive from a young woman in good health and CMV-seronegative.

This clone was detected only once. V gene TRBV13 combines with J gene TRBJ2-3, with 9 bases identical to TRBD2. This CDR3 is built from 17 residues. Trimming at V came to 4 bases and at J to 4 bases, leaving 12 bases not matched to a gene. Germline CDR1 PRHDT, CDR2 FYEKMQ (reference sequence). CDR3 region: CASSSLGAREGPDTQYF. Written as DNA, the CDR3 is TGTGCCAGCAGCTCCCTTGGGGCGCGGGAGGGACCAGATACGCAGTATTTT.

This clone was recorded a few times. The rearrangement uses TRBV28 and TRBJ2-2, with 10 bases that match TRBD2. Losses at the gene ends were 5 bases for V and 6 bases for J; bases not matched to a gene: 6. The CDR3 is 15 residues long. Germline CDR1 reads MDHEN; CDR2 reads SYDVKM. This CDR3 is CASSPRLAGAGELFF. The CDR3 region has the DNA TGTGCCAGCAGTCCCCGGCTAGCGGGAGCCGGGGAGCTGTTTTTT. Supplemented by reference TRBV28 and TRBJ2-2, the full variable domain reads DVKVTQSSRYLVKRTGEKVFLECVQDMDHENMFWYRQDPGLGLRLIYFSYDVKMKEKGDIPEGYSVSREKKERFSLILESASTNQTSMYLCASSPRLAGAGELFFGEGSRLTVL.

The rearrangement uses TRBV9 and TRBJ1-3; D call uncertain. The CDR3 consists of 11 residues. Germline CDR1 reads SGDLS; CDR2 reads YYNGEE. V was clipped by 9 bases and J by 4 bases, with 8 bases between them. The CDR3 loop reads CATRRGNTIYF. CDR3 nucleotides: TGTGCCACCCGGAGGGGAAACACCATATATTTT.

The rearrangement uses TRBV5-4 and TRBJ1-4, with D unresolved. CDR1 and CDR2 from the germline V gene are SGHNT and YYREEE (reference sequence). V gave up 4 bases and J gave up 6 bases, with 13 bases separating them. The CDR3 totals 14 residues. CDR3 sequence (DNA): TGTGCCAGCAGCCCCGACATTAAAGATGAAAAACTGTTTTTT. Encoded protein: CASSPDIKDEKLFF.

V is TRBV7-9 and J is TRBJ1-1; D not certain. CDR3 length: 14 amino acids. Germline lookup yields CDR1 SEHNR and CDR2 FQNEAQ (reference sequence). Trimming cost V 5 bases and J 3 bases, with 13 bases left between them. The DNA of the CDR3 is TGTGCCAGCAGCGCCGCCGAGGTGGACACTGAAGCTTTCTTT. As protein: CASSAAEVDTEAFF.

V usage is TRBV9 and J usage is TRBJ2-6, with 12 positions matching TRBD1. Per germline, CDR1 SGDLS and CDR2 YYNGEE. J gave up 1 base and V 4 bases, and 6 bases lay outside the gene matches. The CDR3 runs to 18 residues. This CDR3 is CASSLRDRGRSGANVLTF. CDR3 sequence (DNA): TGTGCCAGCAGCCTCCGGGACAGGGGGCGGTCTGGGGCCAACGTCCTGACTTTC.

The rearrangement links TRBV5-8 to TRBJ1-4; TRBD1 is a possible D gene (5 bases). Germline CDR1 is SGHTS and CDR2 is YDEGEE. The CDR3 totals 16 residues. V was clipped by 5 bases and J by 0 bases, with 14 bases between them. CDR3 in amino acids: CASSTGEIATNEKLFF. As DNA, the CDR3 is TGTGCCAGCAGTACAGGAGAAATTGCAACTAATGAAAAACTGTTTTTT.

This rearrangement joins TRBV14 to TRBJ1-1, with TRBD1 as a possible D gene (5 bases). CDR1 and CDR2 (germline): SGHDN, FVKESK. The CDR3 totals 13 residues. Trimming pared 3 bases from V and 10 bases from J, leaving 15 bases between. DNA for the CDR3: TGTGCCAGCAGCCAGGCAGGGTCGACAGTAGCTTTCTTT. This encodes CASSQAGSTVAFF.

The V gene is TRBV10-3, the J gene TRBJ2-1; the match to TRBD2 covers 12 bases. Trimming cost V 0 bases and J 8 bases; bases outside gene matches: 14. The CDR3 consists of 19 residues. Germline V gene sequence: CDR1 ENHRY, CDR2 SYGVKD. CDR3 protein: CAISESQSKLAGGLDEQFF. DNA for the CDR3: TGTGCCATCAGTGAGTCCCAGTCCAAACTAGCGGGAGGCCTAGATGAGCAGTTCTTC.

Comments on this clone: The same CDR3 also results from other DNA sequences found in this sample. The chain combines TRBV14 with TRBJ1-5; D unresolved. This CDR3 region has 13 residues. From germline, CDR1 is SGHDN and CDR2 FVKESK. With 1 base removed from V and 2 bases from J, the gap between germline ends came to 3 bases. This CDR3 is CASSQGGNQPQHF. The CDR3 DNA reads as TGTGCCAGCAGCCAAGGAGGCAATCAGCCCCAGCATTTT.